The 21 T cell receptor beta chains below come from one sample, sequenced in a study of beta chain features in type 1 diabetes. All of the isolated RNA was reverse transcribed, so expressed TCRB transcripts were sequenced. Produced via immunoSEQ multiplex PCR; TCRdb's table is partial and in-frame only. The data hold under 200,000 clones, with 7.5% to 9.5% observed a single time. Sequencing was done on a sample of central memory CD4+ T cells from blood. The receptors shown here come from a woman under 30 in good health.

In this sample, this clone turned up a few times. The V gene is TRBV4-3, the J gene TRBJ2-5; 8 positions match TRBD2. The closer fit of TRBJ2-7 to the DNA end suggests the J call may be wrong. The germline gives CDR1 LGHNA, CDR2 YSLEER. The CDR3 has 15 amino acids. This CDR3 is CASSQDRGGVDEQYF. The CDR3 region has the DNA TGCGCCAGCAGCCAAGATCGGGGGGGCGTCGACGAGCAGTACTTC.

The chain recombines TRBV2 with TRBJ1-6; TRBD1 is a possible D gene (5 bases). V was cut by 2 bases and J by 6 bases, with 17 bases left in between. This CDR3 spans 17 amino acids. Germline V gene data show CDR1 as SNHLY and CDR2 as FYNNEI. CDR3 loop: CASSELAGRISNSPLHF. Here the CDR3 DNA reads TGTGCCAGCAGTGAATTGGCAGGGAGGATTAGTAATTCACCCCTCCACTTT.

This clone has just one count. The V gene is TRBV6-5, the J gene TRBJ1-1; TRBD1 might be the D (5 bases). The germline V gene has CDR1 MNHEY and CDR2 SVGAGI. The CDR3 runs 14 residues. V was trimmed by 7 bases and J by 0 bases, leaving 12 bases between them. DNA of the CDR3: TGTGCCAGCAACTCGAGACAGCTGAACACTGAAGCTTTCTTT. It is translated as CASNSRQLNTEAFF.

The gene calls are TRBV19 and TRBJ2-6; 8 bases align to TRBD1. The CDR3 runs to 15 residues. With 9 bases clipped from V and 2 bases from J, the junction kept 6 bases outside the gene matches. The V gene's germline CDR1 is LNHDA and CDR2 SQIVND (reference sequence). The CDR3 here is CASRTGSTGANVLTF. As DNA, the CDR3 is TGTGCCAGCCGGACAGGGAGTACTGGGGCCAACGTCCTGACTTTC. The entire variable domain, with the rest obtained from reference TRBV19 and TRBJ2-6, is as follows: DGGITQSPKYLFRKEGQNVTLSCEQNLNHDAMYWYRQDPGQGLRLIYYSQIVNDFQKGDIAEGYSVSREKKESFPLTVTSAQKNPTAFYLCASRTGSTGANVLTFGAGSRLTVL.

The rearrangement links TRBV11-2 to TRBJ2-7; maybe TRBD2 (5 bases). This CDR3 is 15 amino acids long. Germline V gene sequence: CDR1 SGHAT, CDR2 FQNNGV. Deletions cut 2 bases from V and 1 base from J, with 12 bases between. For the CDR3, the DNA is TGTGCCAGCAGCTTATTCGGGGAGAGGTCCTACGAGCAGTACTTC. Translating it yields CASSLFGERSYEQYF.

The chain couples TRBV18 to TRBJ2-7; 7 bases are shared with TRBD2. Trimming removed 6 bases from V and 4 bases from J; junction bases left unmatched: 21. This CDR3 has 18 amino acids. Germline values: CDR1 KGHSH, CDR2 LQKENI. CDR3 in amino acids: CASSPVLPKRGGRYEQYF. Here the CDR3 DNA reads TGTGCCAGCTCCCCGGTTCTTCCAAAGCGGGGAGGTCGGTACGAGCAGTACTTC.

This clone was counted at least ten times. The V call is TRBV29-1, the J call TRBJ2-3; the match to TRBD2 covers 8 bases. The CDR3 is 15 amino acids. After removal of 0 bases from V and 6 bases from J, the junction contained 8 bases not matched to a gene. CDR1 is SQVTM, CDR2 ANQGSEA, per germline. DNA for the CDR3: TGCAGCGTTGAAGAACTTTTCGGGGGGGTGGATACGCAGTATTTT. This encodes CSVEELFGGVDTQYF.

The sample holds a few counts of this clone. The chain has TRBV2 and TRBJ2-7; no reliable D call. The CDR3 runs to 12 residues. V gave up 2 bases and J gave up 4 bases, with 6 bases separating them. The germline CDR1 and CDR2 sequences are SNHLY and FYNNEI. The CDR3, as DNA: TGTGCCAGCAGTGAAATAACTTACGAGCAGTACTTC. This translates into CASSEITYEQYF.

This clone came up a few times. This chain connects TRBV28 to TRBJ2-7; D gene uncertain. Trimming pared 2 bases from V and 2 bases from J, leaving 19 bases between. CDR3 length: 17 amino acids. Germline V CDR1 and CDR2: MDHEN, SYDVKM. CDR3 region: CASSLQESLRPTYEQYF. CDR3 coding DNA: TGTGCCAGCAGTTTACAAGAATCCCTTCGTCCTACCTACGAGCAGTACTTC. The full variable domain, with the rest looked up from reference TRBV28 and TRBJ2-7, is DVKVTQSSRYLVKRTGEKVFLECVQDMDHENMFWYRQDPGLGLRLIYFSYDVKMKEKGDIPEGYSVSREKKERFSLILESASTNQTSMYLCASSLQESLRPTYEQYFGPGTRLTVT.

This clone occurred a few times. The CDR3 region has the DNA TGTGCCAGCAGCCAAGAAGGTTATGGCGCGCGGGGCTACACCTTC. Amino acids: CASSQEGYGARGYTF. The rearrangement uses TRBV14 and TRBJ1-2; no clear D. The germline gives CDR1 SGHDN, CDR2 FVKESK. The V end was cut by 0 bases, the J end by 8 bases, with 16 bases between. This CDR3 has 15 amino acids. Full variable domain (outside the CDR3, taken from reference TRBV14 and TRBJ1-2): EAGVTQFPSHSVIEKGQTVTLRCDPISGHDNLYWYRRVMGKEIKFLLHFVKESKQDESGMPNNRFLAERTGGTYSTLKVQPAELEDSGVYFCASSQEGYGARGYTFGSGTRLTVV.

The rearrangement uses TRBV5-1 and TRBJ1-1; D is unresolved. The CDR3 covers 15 residues. V was clipped by 4 bases and J by 1 base, with 14 bases between them. Germline V CDR1 and CDR2: SGHRS, YFSETQ. This CDR3 is CASSPGSPPNTEAFF. CDR3 nucleotide sequence: TGCGCCAGCAGCCCTGGGAGCCCTCCGAACACTGAAGCTTTCTTT.

This clone turned up a few times. The V call is TRBV30, the J call TRBJ1-1; D might be TRBD1 (5 bases). The V gene's germline CDR1 is GTSNPN and CDR2 SVGIG (reference sequence). V was shortened by 5 bases and J by 2 bases, with 12 bases between the two germline ends. The CDR3 sequence is 13 residues long. This chain's CDR3 is CAWGRDSNTEAFF. CDR3 coding DNA: TGTGCCTGGGGCCGGGACTCCAACACTGAAGCTTTCTTT.

The rearrangement links TRBV7-2 to TRBJ2-1, with 9 bases lining up with TRBD2. The J segment lost 6 bases and the V segment lost 4 bases, leaving 10 bases of the junction unmatched. Germline assignment: CDR1 SGHTA and CDR2 FQGNSA. This CDR3 is 16 amino acids long. CDR3 region: CASSSYTSGPSNEQFF. The CDR3 nucleotides read TGTGCCAGCAGCTCCTATACTAGCGGGCCCTCCAATGAGCAGTTCTTC.

V is TRBV11-3 and J is TRBJ2-6; D gene unclear. CDR1 is SGHNT, CDR2 YENEEA, per germline. CDR3 size: 16 residues. V was cut by 3 bases and J by 0 bases, with 9 bases left in between. The CDR3 bases are TGTGCCAGCAGCTTTGGGCTGTTCTCTGGGGCCAACGTCCTGACTTTC. Amino acids: CASSFGLFSGANVLTF.

This sequence joins TRBV18 and TRBJ1-2; the D gene is possibly TRBD1 (5 bases). The CDR3 runs 14 residues. Trimming cost V 5 bases and J 0 bases, with 10 bases left between them. Per germline, CDR1 KGHSH and CDR2 LQKENI. The CDR3, as DNA: TGTGCCAGCTCAGAGACAGCCTCTAACTATGGCTACACCTTC. Amino acids: CASSETASNYGYTF.

V usage is TRBV7-2 and J usage is TRBJ1-1; the match to TRBD1 covers 8 bases. The trim removed 3 bases at V and 6 bases at J, leaving 6 bases unmatched. The CDR3 covers 14 residues. The germline gives CDR1 SGHTA, CDR2 FQGNSA. The CDR3 spells CASSFYQQGAEAFF. The CDR3 nucleotides are TGTGCCAGCAGCTTCTATCAACAGGGGGCTGAAGCTTTCTTT. The entire variable domain, with the rest obtained from reference TRBV7-2 and TRBJ1-1, is as follows: GAGVSQSPSNKVTEKGKDVELRCDPISGHTALYWYRQSLGQGLEFLIYFQGNSAPDKSGLPSDRFSAERTGGSVSTLTIQRTQQEDSAVYLCASSFYQQGAEAFFGQGTRLTVV.

This chain connects TRBV30 to TRBJ2-2; 10 bases line up with TRBD2. Germline CDR1 and CDR2: GTSNPN and SVGIG (reference sequence). J was trimmed by 3 bases and V by 2 bases; bases with no gene match: 15. CDR3 length equals 19 residues. The CDR3 bases are TGTGCCTGGAGTACCGGGTACAGCCTAGCGGGGGCCTACACCGGGGAGCTGTTTTTT. As protein: CAWSTGYSLAGAYTGELFF.

This clone was seen a handful of times. This chain joins TRBV5-1 and TRBJ1-6; no firm D call. The germline CDR1 and CDR2 sequences are SGHRS and YFSETQ. Deletions cut 0 bases from V and 10 bases from J, with 14 bases between. The length of the CDR3 is 15 residues. The CDR3 sequence: CASSLAQIAGSPLHF. The CDR3 DNA follows: TGCGCCAGCAGCTTGGCTCAGATTGCGGGATCACCCCTCCACTTT.

This sequence joins TRBV4-2 and TRBJ2-5; 8 bases align to TRBD2. The CDR3 is made up of 15 amino acids. Germline-derived CDR1 and CDR2 are LGHNA and YNFKEQ. With V trimmed by 1 base and J by 1 base, 2 bases remained unmatched. Written as DNA, the CDR3 is TGTGCCAGCAGCCAAGGGACTAGCCGCCAAGAGACCCAGTACTTC. Residues: CASSQGTSRQETQYF.

This clone was counted between two and nine times. This chain links TRBV4-1 with TRBJ2-5; the match to TRBD2 covers 9 bases. Trimming cost V 4 bases and J 4 bases; bases outside gene matches: 10. The CDR3 has 16 residues. In germline, CDR1 is MGHRA, CDR2 YSYEKL. This CDR3 reads CASSLGAAGGGETQYF. The CDR3 region has the DNA TGCGCCAGCAGCCTGGGCGCAGCGGGGGGAGGAGAGACCCAGTACTTC.

A few counts support this clone. This chain links TRBV5-1 with TRBJ2-7, with TRBD1 matching over 9 bases. This CDR3 has 15 residues. J lost 7 bases, V lost 2 bases, and 10 bases had no gene match. CDR1 SGHRS and CDR2 YFSETQ come from the germline V gene. CDR3 region: CASSFSGTGTGEQYF. The DNA for the CDR3 is TGCGCCAGCAGCTTTTCCGGGACAGGGACTGGGGAGCAGTACTTC.